These T cell receptor beta chains were read from a single sample in a study of T cells in Graves' hyperthyroidism and ophthalmopathy. One entry per CDR3 protein results from TCRdb running MiXCR on the multiplex PCR reads. This table has hundreds of thousands of distinct CDR3 sequences, about 14% appearing once. The sample was blood. The source of these receptors is a woman under 30 with Graves' hyperthyroidism. Both conserved end residues are part of each CDR3. The D gene is left open where the match is weak. For some rows the clone size is stated as once, few or many, or as a class when expanded; others skip it.

clone size,D gene,V gene,J gene,CDR3 protein,CDR3 DNA
many,NA,TRBV11-3,TRBJ1-1,CASSHKDTEGTEAFF,TGTGCCAGCAGCCATAAGGACACCGAGGGCACTGAAGCTTTCTTT
many,TRBD2,TRBV2,TRBJ2-1,CASGETSGGYNEQFF,TGTGCCAGCGGGGAGACTAGCGGGGGTTACAATGAGCAGTTCTTC
many,NA,TRBV28,TRBJ1-4,CASSLPREGEKLFF,TGTGCCAGCAGTTTACCGCGGGAGGGGGAAAAACTGTTTTTT
NA,TRBD1,TRBV19,TRBJ2-7,CASSEGQPDSYEQYF,TGTGCCAGTAGTGAGGGACAGCCAGACTCCTACGAGCAGTACTTC
few,NA,TRBV2,TRBJ1-2,CASSPRPWAGYTF,TGTGCCAGCAGTCCCCGCCCTTGGGCCGGCTACACCTTC
NA,NA,TRBV12-3/TRBV12-4,TRBJ1-2,CASSFSGLVGYTF,TGTGCCAGCAGTTTTAGCGGGTTAGTCGGCTACACCTTC
NA,NA,TRBV13,TRBJ1-2,CASSPLGGSSYGYTF,TGTGCCAGCAGCCCACTGGGAGGGTCCTCTTATGGCTACACCTTC
many,TRBD2,TRBV12-5,TRBJ2-5,CASGLVLAGHPETQYF,TGTGCTAGTGGTTTGGTACTAGCGGGGCACCCAGAGACCCAGTACTTC
NA,TRBD2,TRBV6-2/TRBV6-3,TRBJ2-1,CASSLRGTGTSGYNEQFF,TGTGCCAGTTCTTTAAGGGGAACCGGGACTAGCGGCTACAATGAGCAGTTCTTC
many,NA,TRBV6-5,TRBJ1-2,CASSYSALEELYGYTF,TGTGCCAGCAGTTACTCAGCCCTGGAGGAACTCTATGGCTACACCTTC
NA,NA,TRBV4-3,TRBJ2-7,CASSQGSDSYYEQYF,TGCGCCAGCAGCCAAGGATCGGACAGTTACTACGAGCAGTACTTC
few,NA,TRBV6-1,TRBJ2-2,CASSPLVGPGELFF,TGTGCCAGCAGTCCCCTTGTGGGCCCCGGGGAGCTGTTTTTT
many,TRBD2,TRBV6-2/TRBV6-3,TRBJ2-7,CASSYSTNFGGGYYEQYF,TGTGCCAGCAGTTACTCGACGAACTTCGGGGGAGGGTACTACGAGCAGTACTTC
few,TRBD2,TRBV7-3,TRBJ2-3,CASSFQAGGPDTQYF,TGTGCCAGCAGCTTCCAAGCGGGAGGGCCAGATACGCAGTATTTT
many,TRBD1,TRBV28,TRBJ1-1,CASSFPGTEYTEAFF,TGTGCCAGCAGTTTTCCCGGGACAGAGTACACTGAAGCTTTCTTT
NA,NA,TRBV12-3/TRBV12-4,TRBJ1-1,CASSRSGAKEAFF,TGTGCCAGCAGCCGGTCGGGGGCAAAGGAAGCTTTCTTT
many,TRBD2,TRBV7-9,TRBJ2-1,CASSPLRAGGPNEQFF,TGTGCCAGCAGTCCCCTCCGTGCGGGAGGGCCGAATGAGCAGTTCTTC
many,TRBD1,TRBV6-2/TRBV6-3,TRBJ2-5,CASNGQGYGTQYF,TGTGCCAGCAACGGACAGGGGTACGGGACCCAGTACTTC
many,TRBD1,TRBV7-2,TRBJ2-7,CASSARSGQSEQYF,TGTGCCAGCAGCGCTCGCTCGGGACAGAGCGAGCAGTACTTC
many,NA,TRBV20-1,TRBJ2-1,CSASRDTAQFEQFF,TGCAGTGCCTCCCGGGACACGGCACAATTTGAGCAGTTCTTC
few,NA,TRBV12-3/TRBV12-4,TRBJ1-2,CASALGGNYGYTF,TGTGCCAGCGCCCTAGGGGGGAACTATGGCTACACCTTC
few,NA,TRBV20-1,TRBJ2-7,CSATSRGWTGGYEQYF,TGCAGTGCTACCTCTAGGGGGTGGACTGGGGGATACGAGCAGTACTTC
many,NA,TRBV7-2,TRBJ2-1,CASNLDSSYNEQFF,TGTGCCAGCAATCTGGACAGCTCCTACAATGAGCAGTTCTTC
few,NA,TRBV28,TRBJ2-3,CASSFPGTQYF,TGTGCCAGCAGTTTCCCCGGTACGCAGTATTTT
many,NA,TRBV20-1,TRBJ1-5,CSASRDSNQPQHF,TGCAGTGCTAGCCGGGACAGCAATCAGCCCCAGCATTTT
many,TRBD1,TRBV12-3/TRBV12-4,TRBJ2-3,CASSFTLVQGVNPDTQYF,TGTGCCAGCAGTTTTACGTTGGTACAGGGGGTTAACCCAGATACGCAGTATTTT
few,TRBD1,TRBV19,TRBJ1-6,CASRPGQAHSPLHF,TGTGCCAGTAGACCGGGACAGGCCCATTCACCCCTCCACTTT
many,TRBD1,TRBV28,TRBJ2-7,CASSLSARGTGKAYEQYF,TGTGCCAGCAGTTTATCGGCCCGAGGGACAGGGAAAGCCTACGAGCAGTACTTC
NA,TRBD2,TRBV3-1,TRBJ2-1,CASSRALAGGPGNEQFF,TGTGCCAGCAGCCGGGCACTAGCGGGAGGGCCGGGTAATGAGCAGTTCTTC
many,NA,TRBV2,TRBJ1-1,CASGQTPNTEAFF,TGTGCCAGCGGCCAGACACCGAACACTGAAGCTTTCTTT
NA,NA,TRBV28,TRBJ2-4,CASSPTSSRAQAKNIQYF,TGTGCCAGCAGTCCCACTAGCTCGCGCGCCCAAGCCAAAAACATTCAGTACTTC
many,TRBD2,TRBV7-2,TRBJ2-1,CASSLGLAGVGEQFF,TGTGCCAGCAGCTTAGGACTAGCGGGAGTGGGGGAGCAGTTCTTC
few,NA,TRBV12-5,TRBJ2-3,CASGFGELGTDTQYF,TGTGCTAGTGGTTTTGGGGAGTTAGGAACAGATACGCAGTATTTT
NA,TRBD1,TRBV7-8,TRBJ1-2,CASSSGDRISNTF,TGTGCCAGCAGCTCAGGGGACAGAATAAGTAACACCTTC
once,NA,TRBV16,TRBJ2-7,CAGSSTVAGGKAYEQYF,TGTGCCGGCAGCTCGACTGTTGCTGGGGGCAAGGCCTACGAGCAGTACTTC
NA,TRBD2,TRBV30,TRBJ2-1,CAWSVPGSASGRTYNEQFF,TGTGCCTGGAGTGTACCGGGGTCGGCTAGCGGGAGAACCTACAATGAGCAGTTCTTC
few,TRBD2,TRBV20-1,TRBJ2-3,CSARGLLAGGADTQYF,TGCAGTGCTAGAGGCCTACTAGCGGGAGGGGCCGATACGCAGTATTTT
NA,TRBD2,TRBV6-2/TRBV6-3,TRBJ2-2,CASRRRLAGRPGTGELFF,TGTGCCAGCAGAAGACGACTAGCGGGCCGCCCAGGCACCGGGGAGCTGTTTTTT
NA,NA,TRBV29-1,TRBJ2-3,CSALLPKATQYF,TGCAGCGCCCTTCTCCCAAAGGCCACGCAGTATTTT
few,NA,TRBV9,TRBJ2-7,CASSVRSGVYEQYF,TGTGCCAGCAGCGTAAGGTCAGGGGTGTACGAGCAGTACTTC
NA,NA,TRBV6-1,TRBJ2-2,CASNRQIRTTTGELFF,TGTGCCAGCAACCGACAGATCCGCACCACCACCGGGGAGCTGTTTTTT
NA,NA,TRBV20-1,TRBJ2-2,CSVFPPGTGELFF,TGCAGTGTTTTTCCCCCAGGGACCGGGGAGCTGTTTTTT
many,TRBD1,TRBV30,TRBJ1-6,CAWSARQGYNSPLHF,TGTGCCTGGAGTGCTCGACAGGGTTATAATTCACCCCTCCACTTT
many,TRBD1,TRBV2,TRBJ1-5,CASSERQGVGDQPQHF,TGTGCCAGCAGTGAAAGGCAGGGGGTCGGTGATCAGCCCCAGCATTTT
many,TRBD2,TRBV9,TRBJ2-1,CASSEPGLGKQFF,TGTGCCAGCAGCGAACCGGGACTAGGGAAGCAGTTCTTC
many,TRBD2,TRBV4-1,TRBJ2-5,CASSLAGGEETQYF,TGCGCCAGCAGCCTAGCGGGAGGGGAGGAGACCCAGTACTTC
NA,TRBD2,TRBV27,TRBJ2-1,CASSSPGVAGVFNEQFF,TGTGCCAGCAGTTCCCCCGGGGTAGCGGGAGTGTTCAATGAGCAGTTCTTC
many,NA,TRBV7-8,TRBJ2-2,CASSRARVAGELFF,TGTGCCAGCAGTCGGGCTCGTGTAGCCGGGGAGCTGTTTTTT
once,TRBD2,TRBV15,TRBJ2-1,CATSRAPGLASNEQFF,TGTGCCACCAGCAGAGCTCCGGGACTAGCAAGCAATGAGCAGTTCTTC
NA,NA,TRBV2,TRBJ1-5,CASSGESGNQPQHF,TGTGCCAGCTCAGGGGAGTCGGGCAATCAGCCCCAGCATTTT
many,TRBD1,TRBV7-6,TRBJ2-5,CASSHRNWGQGPETQYF,TGTGCCAGCAGCCACCGAAATTGGGGACAGGGGCCGGAGACCCAGTACTTC
NA,NA,TRBV6-1,TRBJ2-1,CASSVQRGINEQFF,TGTGCCAGCAGTGTGCAAAGGGGGATCAATGAGCAGTTCTTC
many,TRBD2,TRBV24-1,TRBJ2-1,CATSDVAGTTWDEQFF,TGTGCCACCAGTGATGTTGCGGGGACTACGTGGGATGAGCAGTTCTTC
NA,NA,TRBV6-5,TRBJ2-5,CASSYSHRIVGETQYF,TGTGCCAGCAGTTACTCGCACAGAATAGTGGGAGAGACCCAGTACTTC
many,NA,TRBV6-6,TRBJ2-7,CASSYRQASGSYEQYF,TGTGCCAGCAGTTACCGTCAGGCCAGTGGGTCCTACGAGCAGTACTTC
NA,NA,TRBV6-9,TRBJ1-1,CASSYLSTEAFF,TGTGCCAGCAGTTATTTGAGCACTGAAGCTTTCTTT
few,TRBD2,TRBV7-3,TRBJ2-1,CASSSQLADNEQFF,TGTGCCAGCAGCTCCCAACTAGCGGACAATGAGCAGTTCTTC
NA,NA,TRBV7-9,TRBJ2-7,CASTGGRYEQYF,TGTGCCAGCACCGGGGGTCGCTACGAGCAGTACTTC
many,TRBD2,TRBV7-2,TRBJ2-7,CASSSSLAGSSYEQYF,TGTGCCAGCAGCTCCTCCCTAGCGGGAAGCTCCTACGAGCAGTACTTC